A single sample gave rise to the 22 T cell receptor beta chains below, sequenced in a study of spatial heterogeneity in lung cancer. Findings of the study overall: Tumor mutation counts were tracked by expanded intratumoral alpha and beta TCR counts.

Time point reported: sample taken at primary tumor resection. TCRdb passed the 5' RACE reads through MiXCR, listing each CDR3 protein once. The table shows some 7,000 distinct CDR3 sequences, with 14% occurring only once. These receptors have no identified antigens. Sample: lung tumor tissue, taken at surgery. These receptors came from a female donor with early-stage non-small cell lung cancer.

This clonotype came up many times. This beta chain was picked up by a library intended for alpha chains and is off target, so its count carries little meaning. CDR3 in DNA: TGTGCCAGCAGCCACGAGACTGTCCAAAGCTCCTACGAGCAGTACTTC. Residues: CASSHETVQSSYEQYF. The chain couples TRBV3-1 to TRBJ2-7; no firm D call. The V end lost 3 bases, the J end lost 0 bases, and 15 bases lay between the germline ends. This CDR3 is built from 16 residues. Germline CDR1 reads LGHDT; CDR2 reads YNNKEL (reference sequence).

In this sample, this clonotype turned up many times. Little can be read into the size of this beta chain, an off-target read in a library designed for alpha chains. The chain has TRBV4-3 and TRBJ2-2; D may be TRBD2 (6 bases). Trimming pared 4 bases from V and 5 bases from J, leaving 14 bases between. The germline gives CDR1 LGHNA, CDR2 YSLEER. The CDR3 is 15 residues long. As DNA, the CDR3 is TGCGCCAGCAGCCGCGTGCGGGATTTAACCGGGGAGCTGTTTTTT. Its protein is CASSRVRDLTGELFF.

This clonotype counts as medium-sized. This beta chain is an unintended read in a library built for alpha chains; its size means little. The rearrangement joins TRBV15 to TRBJ1-4, with 7 bases matching TRBD1. From germline, CDR1 is LNHNV and CDR2 YYDKDF (reference sequence). This CDR3 spans 13 amino acids. V was pared by 8 bases and J by 6 bases, with 6 bases of the junction left unmatched. The chain's CDR3 is CATLEQGYEKLFF. CDR3 nucleotides: TGTGCCACCTTAGAACAGGGGTATGAAAAACTGTTTTTT. Looking up the rest from reference TRBV15 and TRBJ1-4 gives the full variable domain: DAMVIQNPRYQVTQFGKPVTLSCSQTLNHNVMYWYQQKSSQAPKLLFHYYDKDFNNEADTPDNFQSRRPNTSFCFLDIRSPGLGDTAMYLCATLEQGYEKLFFGSGTQLSVL.

Sample share makes this clonotype medium-sized. For a library built for alpha chains, this beta chain is a stray read; little rests on its size. The J gene is TRBJ2-7, the V gene TRBV28; 12 positions agree with TRBD1. This CDR3 comprises 16 residues. The trim removed 2 bases at V and 5 bases at J, leaving 7 bases unmatched. CDR1 and CDR2 from the germline V gene are MDHEN and SYDVKM. CDR3 protein: CASSLLRDRGPDEQYF. The CDR3 DNA is TGTGCCAGCAGTTTACTCCGGGACAGGGGGCCTGACGAGCAGTACTTC.

Relative to its sample, this clonotype is medium-sized. A library made for alpha chains picked up this beta chain off target, so its size means little. V and J are TRBV4-2 and TRBJ2-1; no firm D call. This CDR3 region has 15 residues. With 4 bases removed from V and 4 bases from J, the gap between germline ends came to 14 bases. The germline CDR1 and CDR2 sequences are LGHNA and YNFKEQ. The CDR3 bases are TGTGCCAGCAGCCTTGACTGGCGTGGGTACAATGAGCAGTTCTTC. Amino acids: CASSLDWRGYNEQFF.

By share, this clonotype counts as medium-sized. This beta chain appears as a stray read in a library generated for alpha chains; its size is not informative. The chain uses TRBV20-1 and TRBJ1-1; a weak D match, TRBD1 (6 bases). CDR1 is DFQATT and CDR2 is SNEGSKA in the germline V gene (reference sequence). V was trimmed by 3 bases and J by 8 bases, leaving 22 bases between them. The CDR3 totals 15 residues. In DNA, the CDR3 is TGCAGTGCTAGTTGGCCCTACCCCTTGGGGGCCGAAGCTTTCTTT. Its protein is CSASWPYPLGAEAFF.

This clonotype is deemed medium-sized. This beta chain turned up in a library designed for alpha chains; as an off-target read, its abundance says little. This chain joins TRBV10-3 and TRBJ2-2; no definite D call. The V end was cut by 1 base, the J end by 4 bases, with 1 base between. Germline CDR1 and CDR2: ENHRY and SYGVKD. The CDR3 extends over 12 amino acids. CDR3 coding DNA: TGTGCCATCAGTGAGTTCACCGGGGAGCTGTTTTTT. Its protein is CAISEFTGELFF.

This clonotype has at least ten counts. Little can be read into the size of this beta chain, an off-target read in a library designed for alpha chains. V usage is TRBV6-2 or TRBV6-3 and J usage is TRBJ1-4; D is ambiguous. Per the germline V gene, CDR1 is MNHEY and CDR2 is SVGEGT. The germline V and J ends were trimmed by 6 bases and 12 bases, with 20 bases remaining between them. The CDR3 is made up of 14 amino acids. The CDR3 loop reads CASSPGRPLTQLFF. CDR3 nucleotide sequence: TGTGCCAGCAGCCCCGGACGGCCCCTCACCCAACTGTTTTTT.

By share, this clonotype counts as medium-sized (0.01 to 0.1%). This beta chain is off target for a library built for alpha chains, so its abundance means little. The rearrangement uses TRBV7-9 and TRBJ2-3, with D unresolved. Germline-derived CDR1 and CDR2 are SEHNR and FQNEAQ (reference sequence). The V gene lost 2 bases and the J gene lost 6 bases, with 9 bases spanning the gap. The CDR3 contains 13 residues. The CDR3 here is CASSLRWPDTQYF. In nucleotides, the CDR3 is TGTGCCAGCAGCTTAAGATGGCCGGATACGCAGTATTTT. Full variable domain (outside the CDR3, taken from reference TRBV7-9 and TRBJ2-3): DTGVSQNPRHKITKRGQNVTFRCDPISEHNRLYWYRQTLGQGPEFLTYFQNEAQLEKSRLLSDRFSAERPKGSFSTLEIQRTEQGDSAMYLCASSLRWPDTQYFGPGTRLTVL.

A remark on this clonotype: Within a library made for alpha chains, this beta chain is off target, and its count is uninformative. The genes are TRBV10-3 and TRBJ1-5; tentatively, D is TRBD1 (6 bases). The CDR3 has 14 residues. V was clipped by 3 bases and J by 4 bases, with 10 bases between them. The germline CDR1 and CDR2 sequences are ENHRY and SYGVKD. Here the CDR3 DNA reads TGTGCCATCAGTGACTACAGGGAGAATCAGCCCCAGCATTTT. Translation: CAISDYRENQPQHF.

This clonotype showed up many times. Found in a library prepared for alpha chains, this beta chain is an off-target read, and its abundance has little meaning. The CDR3 DNA follows: TGTGCCAGCAGTTTGCGGACGCAGGGGAATTCACCCCTCCACTTT. Translating gives CASSLRTQGNSPLHF. The chain employs TRBV12-3 or TRBV12-4 and TRBJ1-6; possible D gene TRBD1, 6 bases. Trimming cost V 3 bases and J 7 bases, with 13 bases left between them. This CDR3 is built from 15 residues.

At least ten counts were recorded for this clonotype. With the library built for alpha chains, this beta chain is off target and its frequency is not meaningful. V usage is TRBV7-3 and J usage is TRBJ1-1; D not resolved. This CDR3 is 13 amino acids long. Per germline, CDR1 SGHTA and CDR2 FQGTGA. V lost 2 bases, J lost 2 bases, and 6 bases lay in between. CDR3 in amino acids: CASSLGQNTEAFF. The CDR3 region has the DNA TGTGCCAGCAGCTTAGGGCAAAACACTGAAGCTTTCTTT.

This clonotype counts as medium-sized. This beta chain is a stray sequence in a library constructed for alpha chains; its clone size is not meaningful. The chain recombines TRBV5-4 with TRBJ2-7; no clear D. Trimming cost V 3 bases and J 2 bases, with 12 bases left between them. Per the germline V gene, CDR1 is SGHNT and CDR2 is YYREEE (reference sequence). This CDR3 spans 14 amino acids. CDR3 nucleotides: TGTGCCAGCAGCTCAAATGGGGTGACCTACGAGCAGTACTTC. It codes for CASSSNGVTYEQYF. Combining the CDR3 with reference TRBV5-4 and TRBJ2-7 gives the whole variable domain ETGVTQSPTHLIKTRGQQVTLRCSSQSGHNTVSWYQQALGQGPQFIFQYYREEENGRGNFPPRFSGLQFPNYSSELNVNALELDDSALYLCASSSNGVTYEQYFGPGTRLTVT.

This clonotype appeared many times. This beta chain appears as a stray read in a library generated for alpha chains; its size is not informative. The genes are TRBV29-1 and TRBJ1-1, with D perhaps matching TRBD1 (6 bases). Germline loops: CDR1 SQVTM, CDR2 ANQGSEA. This CDR3 comprises 10 residues. V was cut by 2 bases and J by 13 bases, with 11 bases left in between. The CDR3 is CSVETGIGFF. In DNA form, the CDR3 reads TGCAGCGTTGAAACAGGGATTGGTTTCTTT.

By sample share, this clonotype is medium-sized. Within a library made for alpha chains, this beta chain is off target, and its count is uninformative. The J gene is TRBJ2-3, the V gene TRBV20-1; no reliable D call. Germline lookup yields CDR1 DFQATT and CDR2 SNEGSKA (reference sequence). CDR3 length: 12 amino acids. V was clipped by 5 bases and J by 6 bases, with 12 bases between them. The CDR3 DNA sequence: TGCAGTGCTTCGGTGGGGTTTGATACGCAGTATTTT. Translation gives CSASVGFDTQYF.

This clonotype is medium-sized. Within a library made for alpha chains, this beta chain is off target, and its count is uninformative. The chain uses TRBV6-5 and TRBJ2-1, with D unclear. V dropped 6 bases and J dropped 1 base, with 13 bases sitting between them. Germline CDR1 and CDR2: MNHEY and SVGAGI. The CDR3 is made up of 15 amino acids. CDR3 region: CASSRKGRSYNEQFF. CDR3 coding DNA: TGTGCCAGCAGCCGGAAGGGTCGGTCCTACAATGAGCAGTTCTTC.

This clonotype is classed as medium-sized. This beta chain is a stray sequence in a library constructed for alpha chains; its clone size is not meaningful. The chain has TRBV7-9 and TRBJ1-1; possible D gene TRBD1, 5 bases. This CDR3 is 14 amino acids long. Germline V gives CDR1 SEHNR, CDR2 FQNEAQ (reference sequence). The V and J ends lost 5 bases and 11 bases respectively, with 21 bases between them. DNA of the CDR3: TGTGCCAGCAGCCTACCCACAGGCCAAGGAGCGGCTTTCTTT. Protein product: CASSLPTGQGAAFF.

The table lists this clonotype with many counts. This beta chain is a stray read from a library made for alpha chains; its abundance is not meaningful. This chain links TRBV20-1 with TRBJ1-1; possibly TRBD1 for D (6 bases). CDR3 length equals 13 residues. Trimming cost V 3 bases and J 0 bases, with 8 bases left between them. CDR1 DFQATT and CDR2 SNEGSKA come from the germline V gene (reference sequence). In DNA, the CDR3 is TGCAGTGCTAGTTCAGGGGTGAACACTGAAGCTTTCTTT. Translation: CSASSGVNTEAFF.

To note about this clonotype: Since the library was made to target alpha chains, this beta chain is a stray read and its abundance is not meaningful. V usage is TRBV5-1 and J usage is TRBJ2-7, with 7 positions matching TRBD2. V gave up 4 bases and J gave up 2 bases; unmatched junction bases: 6. This CDR3 has 14 residues. Germline assignment: CDR1 SGHRS and CDR2 YFSETQ. CDR3 amino acids: CASSEAGLPYEQYF. The CDR3 DNA is TGCGCCAGCAGCGAAGCGGGGCTCCCCTACGAGCAGTACTTC.

This clonotype was recorded many times. The library was built for alpha chains, so this beta chain is an off-target read and its size means little. The V call is TRBV10-3, the J call TRBJ2-3; tentatively, D is TRBD1 or TRBD2 (5 bases each). CDR1 and CDR2 (germline): ENHRY, SYGVKD. The CDR3 covers 16 residues. V lost 3 bases, J lost 2 bases, and 15 bases lay in between. In DNA, the CDR3 is TGTGCCATCAGTGACCCCCAGGGACGGGCCACAGATACGCAGTATTTT. This translates into CAISDPQGRATDTQYF.

This clonotype was seen ten or more times. The size of this beta chain means little, since it is a stray read in a library made for alpha chains. The chain has TRBV4-2 and TRBJ1-6, with a possible D match to TRBD1 (5 bases). Germline CDR1 LGHNA, CDR2 YNFKEQ. This CDR3 spans 15 amino acids. With 3 bases removed from V and 7 bases from J, the gap between germline ends came to 13 bases. Here the CDR3 DNA reads TGTGCCAGCAGCCATACCGGGACGGAGAATTCACCCCTCCACTTT. Translating it yields CASSHTGTENSPLHF.

Regarding this clonotype: A library prepared for alpha chains yielded this beta chain as an off-target read; its size is of little meaning. The chain combines TRBV29-1 with TRBJ2-2; D call uncertain. The CDR3 consists of 15 residues. The ends were cut back, 5 bases at V and 0 bases at J, with 13 bases in the middle. Germline CDR1 reads SQVTM; CDR2 reads ANQGSEA. The CDR3: CSVRATYANTGELFF. The CDR3 DNA reads as TGCAGCGTTCGGGCAACATATGCGAACACCGGGGAGCTGTTTTTT.